The subject of this entry is one T cell receptor (beta chain). Its antigen remains unknown. J gave up 4 bases and V 1 base, and 8 bases lay outside the gene matches. CDR3 length: 16 amino acids. This entry is derived from a study of T cell repertoires in cytomegalovirus infection. As for the study in general: It can be stated that public TCR beta signatures indicated CMV infection as well as a matching HLA type.

TCRdb reanalysed the reads using MiXCR and keeps one entry per CDR3 protein. The sample lists 84,000 or so distinct CDR3 sequences; under 55% were seen once. The receptor's source is a human donor in good health (CMV status not recorded). Some clones in this sample may be carry-over from other donors' samples. The gene calls are TRBV12-3 or TRBV12-4 and TRBJ2-3, with 7 bases aligning to TRBD1. Sequencing used CD8+ T cells from cultured PBMCs, obtained from culture after CMV antigen stimulation. Written as DNA, the CDR3 is TGTGCCAGCAGTTTAGGGATAGGACAGGAAGCAGATACGCAGTATTTT. Translating gives CASSLGIGQEADTQYF.